The 3 T cell receptor beta chains below were found in one sample sequenced in a study of T-cell reconstitution after alpha-beta-depleted transplantation in children. Unique molecular identifiers were built into the TCRbeta library. TCRdb re-derived calls from the PCR reads in MiXCR, one entry per CDR3 protein. The sample carries a few hundred thousand distinct CDR3 sequences, roughly 21% recorded once. This specimen was PBMCs from the stem cell graft donor, taken from the stem cell graft. These TCRs come from a human donor who donated a stem cell graft to a child with acute myeloid leukemia.

This clonotype occurred many times. The V call is TRBV20-1, the J call TRBJ2-5; 12 nucleotides match TRBD2. Trimming removed 7 bases from V and 2 bases from J; junction bases left unmatched: 2. Germline V gene lookup returns CDR1 DFQATT and CDR2 SNEGSKA (reference sequence). CDR3 size: 13 residues. CDR3 DNA: TGCAGTGGCCTAGCGGGAGGGCAAGAGACCCAGTACTTC. It specifies CSGLAGGQETQYF.

V and J are TRBV4-3 and TRBJ1-1; D gene unclear. With 0 bases removed from V and 3 bases from J, the gap between germline ends came to 5 bases. The CDR3 is 13 amino acids. The V gene's germline CDR1 is LGHNA and CDR2 YSLEER. CDR3 in DNA: TGCGCCAGCAGCCAAGAAAGGGACACTGAAGCTTTCTTT. Protein: CASSQERDTEAFF.

This clonotype was seen at least ten times. This chain links TRBV29-1 with TRBJ2-1, with 7 bases aligning to TRBD1. V lost 2 bases and J lost 4; bases outside the gene matches: 5. This CDR3 has 14 residues. CDR1 SQVTM and CDR2 ANQGSEA come from the germline V gene. In nucleotides, the CDR3 is TGCAGCGTTGAATACAGGGGAGCTTACAATGAGCAGTTCTTC. Amino acid sequence: CSVEYRGAYNEQFF.